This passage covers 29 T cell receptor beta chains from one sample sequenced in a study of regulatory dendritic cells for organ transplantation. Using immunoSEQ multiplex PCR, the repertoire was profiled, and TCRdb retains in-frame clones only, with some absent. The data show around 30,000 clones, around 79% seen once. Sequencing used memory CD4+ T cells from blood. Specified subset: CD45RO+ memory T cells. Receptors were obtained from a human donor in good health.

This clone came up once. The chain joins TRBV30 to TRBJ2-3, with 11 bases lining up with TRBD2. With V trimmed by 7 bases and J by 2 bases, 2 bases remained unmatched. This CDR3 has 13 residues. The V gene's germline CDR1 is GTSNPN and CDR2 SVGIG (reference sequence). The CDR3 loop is CALAGGDTDTQYF. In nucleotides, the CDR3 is TGTGCCTTAGCGGGGGGGGACACAGATACGCAGTATTTT.

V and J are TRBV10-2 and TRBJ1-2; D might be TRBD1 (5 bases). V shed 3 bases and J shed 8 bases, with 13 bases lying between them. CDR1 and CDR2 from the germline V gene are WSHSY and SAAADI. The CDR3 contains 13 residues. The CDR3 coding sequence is TGCGCCAGCAGTGAAAGACAGCTATACGGCTACACCTTC. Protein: CASSERQLYGYTF.

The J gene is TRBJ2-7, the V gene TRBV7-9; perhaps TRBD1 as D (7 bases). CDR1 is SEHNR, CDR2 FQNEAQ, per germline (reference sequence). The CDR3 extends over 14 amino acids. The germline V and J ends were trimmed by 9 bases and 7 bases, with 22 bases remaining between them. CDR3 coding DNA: TGTGCCAGTTTTTCAGGGGGGCACCTAGGGGAGCAGTACTTC. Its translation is CASFSGGHLGEQYF.

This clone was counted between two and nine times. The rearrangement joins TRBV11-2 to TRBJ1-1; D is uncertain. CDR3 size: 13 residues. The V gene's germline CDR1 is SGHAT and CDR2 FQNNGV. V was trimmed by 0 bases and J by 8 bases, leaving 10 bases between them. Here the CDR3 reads CASSLDLAEEAFF. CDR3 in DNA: TGTGCCAGCAGCTTAGATCTAGCCGAAGAAGCTTTCTTT.

The CDR3 is CASSPSGMNTGELFF. The DNA for the CDR3 is TGTGCCAGCAGCCCTAGCGGGATGAACACCGGGGAGCTGTTTTTT. The chain links TRBV2 to TRBJ2-2; TRBD2 aligns across 9 bases. CDR3 size: 15 residues. CDR1 is SNHLY and CDR2 is FYNNEI in the germline V gene. The junction had 3 bases not matched to a gene; V was cut back by 6 bases and J by 1 base.

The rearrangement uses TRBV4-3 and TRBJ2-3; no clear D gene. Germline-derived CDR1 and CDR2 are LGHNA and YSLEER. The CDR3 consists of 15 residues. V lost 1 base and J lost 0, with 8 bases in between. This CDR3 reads CASSQVHGSTDTQYF. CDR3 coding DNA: TGCGCCAGCAGCCAAGTTCACGGAAGCACAGATACGCAGTATTTT.

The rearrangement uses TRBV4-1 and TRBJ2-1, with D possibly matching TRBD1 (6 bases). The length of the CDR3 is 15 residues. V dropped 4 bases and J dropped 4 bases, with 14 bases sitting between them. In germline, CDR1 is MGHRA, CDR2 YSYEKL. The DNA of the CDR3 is TGCGCCAGCAGCCTCCGGGACACCGAGTACAATGAGCAGTTCTTC. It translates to CASSLRDTEYNEQFF.

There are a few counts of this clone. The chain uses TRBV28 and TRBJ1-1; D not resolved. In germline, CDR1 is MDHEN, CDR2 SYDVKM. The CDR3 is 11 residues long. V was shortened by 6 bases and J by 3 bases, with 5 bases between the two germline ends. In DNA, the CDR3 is TGTGCCAGCAGAATATACACTGAAGCTTTCTTT. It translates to CASRIYTEAFF.

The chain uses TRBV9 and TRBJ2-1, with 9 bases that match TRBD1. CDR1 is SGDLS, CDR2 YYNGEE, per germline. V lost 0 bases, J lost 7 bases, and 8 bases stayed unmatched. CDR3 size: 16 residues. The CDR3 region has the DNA TGTGCCAGCAGCGTAGCTCCAGGGACAGGGATAAATGAGCAGTTCTTC. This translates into CASSVAPGTGINEQFF.

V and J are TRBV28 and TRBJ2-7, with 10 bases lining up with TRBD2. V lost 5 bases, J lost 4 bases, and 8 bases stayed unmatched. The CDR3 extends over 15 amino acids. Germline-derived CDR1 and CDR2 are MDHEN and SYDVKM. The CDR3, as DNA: TGTGCCAGCAGTGTTACGGCTAGCGGGAGATACGAGCAGTACTTC. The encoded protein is CASSVTASGRYEQYF.

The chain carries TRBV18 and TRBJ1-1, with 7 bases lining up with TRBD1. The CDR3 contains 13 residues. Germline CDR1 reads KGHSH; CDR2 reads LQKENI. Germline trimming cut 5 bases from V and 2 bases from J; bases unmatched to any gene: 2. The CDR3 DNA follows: TGTGCCAGCTCATCAGGGGGAAACACTGAAGCTTTCTTT. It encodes CASSSGGNTEAFF.

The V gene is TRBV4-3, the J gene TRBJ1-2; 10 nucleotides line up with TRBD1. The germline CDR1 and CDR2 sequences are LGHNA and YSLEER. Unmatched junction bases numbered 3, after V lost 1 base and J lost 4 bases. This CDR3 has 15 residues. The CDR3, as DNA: TGCGCCAGCAGCCAAGGACAGGGGGCTTTCTATGGCTACACCTTC. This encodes CASSQGQGAFYGYTF.

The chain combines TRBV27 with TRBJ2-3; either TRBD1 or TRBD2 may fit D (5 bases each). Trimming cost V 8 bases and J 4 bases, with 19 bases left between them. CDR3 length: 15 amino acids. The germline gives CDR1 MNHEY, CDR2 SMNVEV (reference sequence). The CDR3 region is CASATRGPSADTQYF. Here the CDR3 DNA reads TGTGCCAGCGCCACGAGGGGACCCTCTGCAGATACGCAGTATTTT.

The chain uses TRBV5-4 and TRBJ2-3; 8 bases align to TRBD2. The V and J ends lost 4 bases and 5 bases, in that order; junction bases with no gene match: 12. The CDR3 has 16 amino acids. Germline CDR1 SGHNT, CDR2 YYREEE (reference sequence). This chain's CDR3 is CASSLKGLASKDTQYF. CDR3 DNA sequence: TGTGCCAGCAGCCTAAAAGGACTAGCCTCAAAAGATACGCAGTATTTT. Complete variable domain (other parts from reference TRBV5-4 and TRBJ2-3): ETGVTQSPTHLIKTRGQQVTLRCSSQSGHNTVSWYQQALGQGPQFIFQYYREEENGRGNFPPRFSGLQFPNYSSELNVNALELDDSALYLCASSLKGLASKDTQYFGPGTRLTVL.

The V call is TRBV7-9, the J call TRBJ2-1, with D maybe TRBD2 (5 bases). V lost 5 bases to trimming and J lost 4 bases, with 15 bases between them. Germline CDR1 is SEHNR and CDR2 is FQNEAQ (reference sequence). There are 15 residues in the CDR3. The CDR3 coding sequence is TGTGCCAGCAGCCCGAGGGAGACCAATTACAATGAGCAGTTCTTC. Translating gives CASSPRETNYNEQFF.

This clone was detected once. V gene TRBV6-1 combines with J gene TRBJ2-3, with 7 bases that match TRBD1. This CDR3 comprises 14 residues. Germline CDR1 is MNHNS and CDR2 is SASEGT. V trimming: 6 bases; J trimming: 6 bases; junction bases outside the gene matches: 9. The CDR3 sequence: CASSRRVGGDTQYF. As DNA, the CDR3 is TGTGCCAGCAGCCGTCGGGTAGGGGGCGATACGCAGTATTTT.

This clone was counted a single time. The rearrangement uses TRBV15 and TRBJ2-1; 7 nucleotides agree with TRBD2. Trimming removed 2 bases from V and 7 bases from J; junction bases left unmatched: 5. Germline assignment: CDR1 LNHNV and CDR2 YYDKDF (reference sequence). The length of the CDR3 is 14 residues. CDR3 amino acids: CATSRRAGVNEQFF. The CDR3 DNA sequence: TGTGCCACCAGCAGAAGGGCGGGAGTAAATGAGCAGTTCTTC.

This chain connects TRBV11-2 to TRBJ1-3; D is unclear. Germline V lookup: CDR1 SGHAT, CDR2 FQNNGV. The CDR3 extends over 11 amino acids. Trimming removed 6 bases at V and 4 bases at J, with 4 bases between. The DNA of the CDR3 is TGTGCCAGCAGTGTCGGAAACACCATATATTTT. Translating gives CASSVGNTIYF.

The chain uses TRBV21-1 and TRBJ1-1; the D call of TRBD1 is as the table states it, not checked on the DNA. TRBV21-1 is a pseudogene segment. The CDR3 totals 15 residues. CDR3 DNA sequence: TGTGCCAGCAGCAAAGTGGCCAGGCGAAAGACTGAAGCTTTCTTT. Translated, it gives CASSKVARRKTEAFF.

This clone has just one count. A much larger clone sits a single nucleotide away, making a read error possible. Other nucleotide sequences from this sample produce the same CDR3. The CDR3 region is CASSFHLGYTF. The CDR3 DNA is TGTGCCAGCAGCTTCCACCTGGGCTACACCTTC. The rearrangement joins TRBV5-8 to TRBJ1-2; D remains unclear. The CDR3 loop spans 11 amino acids. Trimming shortened V by 2 bases and J by 8 bases, and 7 bases separated the two germline ends. Germline-derived CDR1 and CDR2 are SGHTS and YDEGEE.

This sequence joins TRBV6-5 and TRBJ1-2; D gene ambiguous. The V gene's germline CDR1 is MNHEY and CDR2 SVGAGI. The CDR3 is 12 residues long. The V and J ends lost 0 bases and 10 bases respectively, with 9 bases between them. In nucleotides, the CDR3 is TGTGCCAGCAGTTACTCGAACGGACCCTACACCTTC. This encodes CASSYSNGPYTF.

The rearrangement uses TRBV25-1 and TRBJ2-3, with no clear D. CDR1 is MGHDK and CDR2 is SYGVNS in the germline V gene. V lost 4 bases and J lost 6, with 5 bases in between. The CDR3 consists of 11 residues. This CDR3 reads CASSGLDTQYF. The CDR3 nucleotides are TGTGCCAGCAGTGGTTTGGATACGCAGTATTTT.

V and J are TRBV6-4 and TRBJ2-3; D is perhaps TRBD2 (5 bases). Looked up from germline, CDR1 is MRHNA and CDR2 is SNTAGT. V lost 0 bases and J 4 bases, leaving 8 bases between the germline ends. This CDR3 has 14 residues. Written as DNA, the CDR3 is TGTGCCAGCAGTGACTCGATCGGGGCAGATACGCAGTATTTT. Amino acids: CASSDSIGADTQYF.

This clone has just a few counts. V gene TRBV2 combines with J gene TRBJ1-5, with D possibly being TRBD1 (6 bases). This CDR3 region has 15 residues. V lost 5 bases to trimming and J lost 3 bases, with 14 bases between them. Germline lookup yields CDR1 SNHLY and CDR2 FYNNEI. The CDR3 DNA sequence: TGTGCCAGCAGTCAAACAGGGCTCATCAATCAGCCCCAGCATTTT. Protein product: CASSQTGLINQPQHF.

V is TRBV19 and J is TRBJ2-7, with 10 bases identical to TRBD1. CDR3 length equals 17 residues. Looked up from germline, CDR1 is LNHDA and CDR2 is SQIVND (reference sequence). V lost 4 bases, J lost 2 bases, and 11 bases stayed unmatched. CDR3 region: CASSTLPGQGRPYEQYF. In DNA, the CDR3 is TGTGCCAGTAGTACGTTACCGGGACAGGGGCGACCCTACGAGCAGTACTTC.

In DNA, the CDR3 is TGTGCCAGCAGCTTAGAAGCCATACTGTCGGATACGCAGTATTTT. It yields the protein CASSLEAILSDTQYF. The chain is built from TRBV7-8 and TRBJ2-3; no reliable D call. V gave up 1 base and J gave up 6 bases, with 14 bases separating them. CDR3 length equals 15 residues. Germline V gives CDR1 SGHVS, CDR2 FQNEAQ.

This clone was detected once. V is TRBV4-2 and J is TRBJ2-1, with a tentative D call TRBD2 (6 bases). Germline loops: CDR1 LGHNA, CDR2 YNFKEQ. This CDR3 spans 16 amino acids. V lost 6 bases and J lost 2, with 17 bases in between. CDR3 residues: CASSIQTRRAYNEQFF. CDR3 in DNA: TGTGCCAGCAGTATCCAGACTAGGAGAGCCTACAATGAGCAGTTCTTC.

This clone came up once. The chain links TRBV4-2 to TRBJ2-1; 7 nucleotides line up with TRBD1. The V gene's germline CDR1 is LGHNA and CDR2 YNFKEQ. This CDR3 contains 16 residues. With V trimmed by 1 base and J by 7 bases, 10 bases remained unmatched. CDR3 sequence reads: CASSQVLGTDLNEQFF. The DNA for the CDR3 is TGTGCCAGCAGCCAAGTTCTTGGGACAGACCTTAATGAGCAGTTCTTC.

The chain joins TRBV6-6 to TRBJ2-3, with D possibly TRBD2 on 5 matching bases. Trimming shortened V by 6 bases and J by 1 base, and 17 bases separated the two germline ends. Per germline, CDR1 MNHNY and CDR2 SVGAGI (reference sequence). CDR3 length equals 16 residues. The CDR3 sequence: CASRGVIATGTDTQYF. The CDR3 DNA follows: TGTGCCAGCAGAGGAGTGATAGCGACTGGCACAGATACGCAGTATTTT.